The 8 T cell receptor beta chains given below trace back to one sample, sequenced in a study of regulatory T cells in long-lasting Graves disease. Time point reported: newly diagnosed GD, antithyroid drugs for less than 3 months. PBMC RNA served as the TCR library source. Building of the TCR beta libraries involved iRepertoire HTBI primers and Arm-PCR of CDR3 regions. MiXCR was run by TCRdb on the multiplex PCR reads, yielding one entry per CDR3 protein. The sample includes about 420,000 distinct CDR3 sequences, about a sixth of them seen just once. Another study also made use of these data, one on T cells in Graves' hyperthyroidism and ophthalmopathy.

Source: peripheral blood mononuclear cells (PBMCs), taken at new diagnosis, from a patient treated with antithyroid drugs. The receptors here all came from a woman aged 18-29 years with Graves disease.

This clonotype has a count of ten or more. DNA of the CDR3: TGTGCCAGCAGCCTCGCTAGTAACAAGTACGAGCAGTACTTC. Protein sequence: CASSLASNKYEQYF. The chain joins TRBV3-1 to TRBJ2-7, with D uncertain. Germline loops: CDR1 LGHDT, CDR2 YNNKEL (reference sequence). The CDR3 is made up of 14 amino acids. Trimming shortened V by 4 bases and J by 4 bases, and 14 bases separated the two germline ends.

This clonotype showed up just once. The chain links TRBV3-1 to TRBJ2-1; 7 nucleotides align to TRBD2. Per germline, CDR1 LGHDT and CDR2 YNNKEL (reference sequence). CDR3 size: 16 residues. Losses at the gene ends were 0 bases for V and 3 bases for J; bases not matched to a gene: 5. The CDR3 protein is CASSQDGGRVYNEQFF. The CDR3 DNA sequence: TGTGCCAGCAGCCAAGACGGGGGGAGGGTCTACAATGAGCAGTTCTTC.

The sample holds a few counts of this clonotype. This chain uses TRBV10-3 with TRBJ1-1; TRBD1 might be the D (5 bases). Looked up from germline, CDR1 is ENHRY and CDR2 is SYGVKD. There are 14 residues in the CDR3. V was clipped by 0 bases and J by 6 bases, with 11 bases between them. The CDR3 loop is CAISESGDHSEAFF. Written as DNA, the CDR3 is TGTGCCATCAGTGAGTCTGGGGACCACTCTGAAGCTTTCTTT.

In its sample, this clonotype was seen a few times. This chain uses TRBV4-1 with TRBJ2-3; 7 bases align to TRBD2. Germline V gene lookup returns CDR1 MGHRA and CDR2 YSYEKL. The trim removed 1 base at V and 4 bases at J, leaving 14 bases unmatched. The CDR3 runs to 18 residues. CDR3 region: CASSQGGVAGAGPDTQYF. For the CDR3, the DNA is TGCGCCAGCAGCCAAGGTGGTGTGGCGGGAGCGGGCCCAGATACGCAGTATTTT.

This clonotype turned up a few times. The rearrangement uses TRBV9 and TRBJ1-6; the D gene is possibly TRBD1 (5 bases). V was trimmed by 3 bases and J by 9 bases, leaving 16 bases between them. Germline assignment: CDR1 SGDLS and CDR2 YYNGEE. The CDR3 covers 15 residues. The CDR3 protein is CASSDRDDIGSPLHF. The CDR3 nucleotides read TGTGCCAGCAGCGACCGGGACGATATTGGTTCACCCCTCCACTTT.

The chain has TRBV29-1 and TRBJ2-3, with unresolved D. This CDR3 has 14 residues. The V gene lost 3 bases and the J gene lost 4 bases, with 14 bases spanning the gap. CDR1 and CDR2 (germline): SQVTM, ANQGSEA. The CDR3 region has the DNA TGCAGCGTTGAGAATAGTCCAAGACCAGATACGCAGTATTTT. Amino acid sequence: CSVENSPRPDTQYF.

This clonotype occurred many times. J is TRBJ1-2 and V is TRBV3-1; D not resolved. This CDR3 is 13 amino acids long. Trimming removed 2 bases at V and 4 bases at J, with 8 bases between. Germline V gene data show CDR1 as LGHDT and CDR2 as YNNKEL (reference sequence). The CDR3 here is CASSQMHFYGYTF. The CDR3 DNA reads as TGTGCCAGCAGCCAAATGCACTTCTATGGCTACACCTTC.

This clonotype was detected a few times. The genes are TRBV30 and TRBJ1-3; D unclear. The germline V and J ends were trimmed by 3 bases and 0 bases, with 9 bases remaining between them. The CDR3 extends over 14 amino acids. Germline assignment: CDR1 GTSNPN and CDR2 SVGIG (reference sequence). This chain's CDR3 is CAWRKRVSGNTIYF. The CDR3 DNA reads as TGTGCCTGGAGGAAGAGGGTCTCTGGAAACACCATATATTTT.